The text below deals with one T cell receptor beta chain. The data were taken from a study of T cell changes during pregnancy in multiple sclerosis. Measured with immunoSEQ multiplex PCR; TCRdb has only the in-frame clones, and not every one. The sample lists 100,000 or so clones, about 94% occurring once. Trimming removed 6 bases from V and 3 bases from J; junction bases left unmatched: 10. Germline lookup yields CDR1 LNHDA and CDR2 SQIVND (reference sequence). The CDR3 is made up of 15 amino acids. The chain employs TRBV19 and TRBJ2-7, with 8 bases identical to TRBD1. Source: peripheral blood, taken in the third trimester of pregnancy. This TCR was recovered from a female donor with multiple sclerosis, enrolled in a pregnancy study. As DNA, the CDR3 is TGTGCCAGTAGACCCACCGGGACAGGTTTCTACGAGCAGTACTTC. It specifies CASRPTGTGFYEQYF.